One and the same sample provided the 5 T cell receptor beta chains below, sequenced in a study of T cell responses to AZD1222 COVID-19 vaccine. Generated by immunoSEQ multiplex PCR, the TCRdb table keeps only in-frame clones and is missing some. The repertoire consists of approximately 170,000 clones, with approximately 90% occurring once and the leading ten covering around 6.9%. Material: peripheral blood, obtained on day 0 of AZD1222 vaccination. All receptors derive from an adult in good health.

The chain links TRBV20-1 to TRBJ2-5; D is ambiguous. V dropped 3 bases and J dropped 4 bases, with 12 bases sitting between them. This CDR3 is 13 amino acids long. Germline CDR1 reads DFQATT; CDR2 reads SNEGSKA (reference sequence). CDR3: CSASHYVPETQYF. CDR3 coding DNA: TGCAGTGCTAGTCACTACGTCCCAGAGACCCAGTACTTC.

The chain recombines TRBV9 with TRBJ1-6; D is undetermined. This CDR3 has 16 amino acids. Germline V lookup: CDR1 SGDLS, CDR2 YYNGEE. Trimming cost V 4 bases and J 6 bases, with 17 bases left between them. CDR3 nucleotide sequence: TGTGCCAGCAGCCCAGAGGTGTACACGATTAATTCACCCCTCCACTTT. Its protein product is CASSPEVYTINSPLHF.

The chain uses TRBV4-3 and TRBJ2-3; tentatively, D is TRBD2 (6 bases). The V gene's germline CDR1 is LGHNA and CDR2 YSLEER. Trimming left V 4 bases short and J 8 bases short, with 25 bases between. The length of the CDR3 is 17 residues. Here the CDR3 reads CASSPKGSSAPAGTQYF. In nucleotides, the CDR3 is TGCGCCAGCAGCCCCAAGGGGTCTAGCGCTCCGGCAGGTACGCAGTATTTT.

In its sample, this clone was seen once. The rearrangement joins TRBV11-2 to TRBJ1-6; D is unresolved. Deletions cut 1 base from V and 0 bases from J, with 10 bases between. Germline V gene sequence: CDR1 SGHAT, CDR2 FQNNGV. The CDR3 covers 17 residues. This CDR3 reads CASSLGLPSSYNSPLHF. CDR3 sequence (DNA): TGTGCCAGCAGCTTAGGGCTTCCTAGCTCCTATAATTCACCCCTCCACTTT. Based on the CDR3 plus reference TRBV11-2 and TRBJ1-6, the full variable domain is EAGVAQSPRYKIIEKRQSVAFWCNPISGHATLYWYQQILGQGPKLLIQFQNNGVVDDSQLPKDRFSAERLKGVDSTLKIQPAKLEDSAVYLCASSLGLPSSYNSPLHFGNGTRLTVT.

V is TRBV19 and J is TRBJ2-4; 9 nucleotides line up with TRBD1. Germline values: CDR1 LNHDA, CDR2 SQIVND (reference sequence). The junction had 4 bases not matched to a gene; V was cut back by 3 bases and J by 4 bases. CDR3 length: 15 amino acids. As DNA, the CDR3 is TGTGCCAGTAGTATCTCTGGGACAGGGAAAAACATTCAGTACTTC. This gives the protein CASSISGTGKNIQYF.